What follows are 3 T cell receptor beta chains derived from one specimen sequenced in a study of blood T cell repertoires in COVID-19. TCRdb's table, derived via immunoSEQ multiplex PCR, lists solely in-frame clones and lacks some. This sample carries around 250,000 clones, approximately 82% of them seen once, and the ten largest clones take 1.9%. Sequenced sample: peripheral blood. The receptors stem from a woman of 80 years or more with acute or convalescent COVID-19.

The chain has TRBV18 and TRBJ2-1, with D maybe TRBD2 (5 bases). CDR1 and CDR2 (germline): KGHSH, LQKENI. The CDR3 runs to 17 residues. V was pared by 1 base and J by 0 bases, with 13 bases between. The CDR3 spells CASSPLEGSSSYNEQFF. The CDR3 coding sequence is TGTGCCAGCTCACCACTCGAGGGCTCCAGCTCCTACAATGAGCAGTTCTTC.

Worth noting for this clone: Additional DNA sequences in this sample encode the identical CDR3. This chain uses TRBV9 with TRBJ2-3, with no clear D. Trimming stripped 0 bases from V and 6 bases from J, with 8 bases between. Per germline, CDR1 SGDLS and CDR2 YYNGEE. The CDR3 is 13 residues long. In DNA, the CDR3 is TGTGCCAGCAGCGTAGGAGCTACCGATACGCAGTATTTT. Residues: CASSVGATDTQYF.

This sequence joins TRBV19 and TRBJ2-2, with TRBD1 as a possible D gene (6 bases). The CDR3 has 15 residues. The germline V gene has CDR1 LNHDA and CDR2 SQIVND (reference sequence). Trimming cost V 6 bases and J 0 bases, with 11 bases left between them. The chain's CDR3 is CASRATGANTGELFF. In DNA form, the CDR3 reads TGTGCCAGTAGAGCGACAGGCGCGAACACCGGGGAGCTGTTTTTT.